A single TCR beta chain is shown here with its context. Its antigen is still unknown. Germline CDR1 is LGHDT and CDR2 is YNNKEL (reference sequence). The CDR3 is 17 amino acids. V trimming: 0 bases; J trimming: 4 bases; junction bases outside the gene matches: 12. The data are from a study of regulatory T cells in long-lasting Graves disease. Overall study context: Under 3 months of antithyroid drugs had been taken by newly diagnosed Graves' patients. Findings and caveats of the study: Clonotypes that were public and shared totalled approximately 2,800 in persistent patients versus 966 in new patients.

Time point meaning: newly diagnosed GD, antithyroid drugs for less than 3 months. Scientists built the TCR library using RNA that was extracted from PBMCs. Arm-PCR with iRepertoire HTBI primers amplified the CDR3 regions for these TCR beta libraries. Using its own MiXCR run on the multiplex PCR reads, TCRdb lists one record per CDR3 protein. The top ten hold 9.5% to 15% of the sample, which has 550,000 to 600,000 distinct CDR3 sequences, 16% seen once. These data are also associated with another study on T cells in Graves' hyperthyroidism and ophthalmopathy. That work adds: Diagnoses rested on clinical symptoms, serum thyroxine and TRAb, thyroid ultrasound and orbital computed tomography.

Sequenced material: peripheral blood mononuclear cells (PBMCs), taken at new diagnosis, from a patient treated with antithyroid drugs. The sequence came from a man aged 18-30 years with Graves disease. V usage is TRBV3-1 and J usage is TRBJ2-7; 7 bases match TRBD1. CDR3 sequence reads: CASSQDLRGPHFYEQYF. The CDR3 DNA reads TGTGCCAGCAGCCAAGATCTAAGGGGGCCGCATTTTTACGAGCAGTACTTC.